This TCR beta chain was profiled in a study of OX40 agonist ivuxolimab in advanced cancers. Turning to the study itself: Patients were dosed intravenously with ivuxolimab at 0.01 to 10 mg/kg every 2 weeks.

The repertoire was sequenced with immunoSEQ multiplex PCR; TCRdb's copy has only in-frame clones and lacks some. The table includes 65,000 to 95,000 clones, roughly 92% detected once. This CDR3 has 12 amino acids. The V segment lost 6 bases and the J segment 2 bases; nucleotides outside the gene matches: 2. Per germline, CDR1 SQVTM and CDR2 ANQGSEA. Comment on this clone: The sample contains more than one DNA sequence encoding this CDR3.

The chain combines TRBV29-1 with TRBJ2-7, with 9 bases aligning to TRBD2. The sequenced sample was CD4+ or CD8+ T cells sorted from blood, obtained in a trial of the OX40 agonist ivuxolimab. The sequence came from an adult with an advanced solid tumor such as melanoma, head and neck, liver or kidney cancer. The CDR3 region is CSVVAGAYEQYF. CDR3 DNA: TGCAGCGTGGTAGCGGGGGCCTACGAGCAGTACTTC.